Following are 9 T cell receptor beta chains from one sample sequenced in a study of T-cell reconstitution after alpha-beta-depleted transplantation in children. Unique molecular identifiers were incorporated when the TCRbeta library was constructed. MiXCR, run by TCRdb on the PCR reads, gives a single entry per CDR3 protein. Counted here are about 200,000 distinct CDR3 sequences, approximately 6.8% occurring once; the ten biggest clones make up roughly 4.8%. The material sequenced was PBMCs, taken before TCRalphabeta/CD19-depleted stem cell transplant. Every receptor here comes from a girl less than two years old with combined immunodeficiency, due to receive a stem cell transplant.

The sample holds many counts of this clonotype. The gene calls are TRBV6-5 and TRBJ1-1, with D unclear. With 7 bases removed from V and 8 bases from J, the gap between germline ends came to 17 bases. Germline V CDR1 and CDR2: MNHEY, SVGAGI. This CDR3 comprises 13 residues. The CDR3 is CASTGWRAGEAFF. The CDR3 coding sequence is TGTGCCAGCACCGGATGGAGGGCCGGGGAAGCTTTCTTT.

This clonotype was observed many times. The CDR3 reads CASSLKGDRVQFF. CDR3 nucleotide sequence: TGCGCCAGCAGCTTGAAGGGAGACAGGGTGCAGTTCTTC. V usage is TRBV5-1 and J usage is TRBJ2-1; 7 nucleotides match TRBD1. The CDR3 is 13 amino acids. Germline V gene lookup returns CDR1 SGHRS and CDR2 YFSETQ. The ends lost 1 base at V and 12 bases at J; junction bases unmatched: 7. The whole variable domain, filled in from reference TRBV5-1 and TRBJ2-1, reads KAGVTQTPRYLIKTRGQQVTLSCSPISGHRSVSWYQQTPGQGLQFLFEYFSETQRNKGNFPGRFSGRQFSNSRSEMNVSTLELGDSALYLCASSLKGDRVQFFGPGTRLTVL.

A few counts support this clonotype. CDR3 sequence (DNA): TGCGCCAGCACCTTGGTGCCGGGACCCCGCCCCCACAATGAGCAGTTCTTC. It encodes CASTLVPGPRPHNEQFF. The chain couples TRBV4-3 to TRBJ2-1, with D possibly called TRBD1 or TRBD2 (5 bases each). The CDR3 loop spans 17 amino acids. Germline V gene data show CDR1 as LGHNA and CDR2 as YSLEER. V was shortened by 7 bases and J by 5 bases, with 24 bases between the two germline ends.

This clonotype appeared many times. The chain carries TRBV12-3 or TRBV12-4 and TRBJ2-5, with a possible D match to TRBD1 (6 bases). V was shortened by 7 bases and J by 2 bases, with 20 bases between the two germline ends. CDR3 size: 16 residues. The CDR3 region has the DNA TGTGCCAGCACCGATACAGGGTACACACAACAAGAGACCCAGTACTTC. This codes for CASTDTGYTQQETQYF.

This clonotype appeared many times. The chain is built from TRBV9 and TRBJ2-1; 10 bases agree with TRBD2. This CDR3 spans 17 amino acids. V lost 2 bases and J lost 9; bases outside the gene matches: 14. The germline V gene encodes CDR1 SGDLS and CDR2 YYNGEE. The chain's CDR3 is CASSVPPLAGGVGEQFF. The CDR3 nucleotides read TGTGCCAGCAGCGTTCCCCCATTAGCGGGAGGAGTCGGTGAGCAGTTCTTC.

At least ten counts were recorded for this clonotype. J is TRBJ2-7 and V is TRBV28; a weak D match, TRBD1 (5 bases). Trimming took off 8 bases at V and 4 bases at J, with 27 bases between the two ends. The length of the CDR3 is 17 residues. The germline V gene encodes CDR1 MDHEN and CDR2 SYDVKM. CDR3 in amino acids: CASHPTTHQGSSYEQYF. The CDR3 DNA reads TGTGCCAGCCACCCAACTACCCATCAGGGTTCAAGTTACGAGCAGTACTTC.

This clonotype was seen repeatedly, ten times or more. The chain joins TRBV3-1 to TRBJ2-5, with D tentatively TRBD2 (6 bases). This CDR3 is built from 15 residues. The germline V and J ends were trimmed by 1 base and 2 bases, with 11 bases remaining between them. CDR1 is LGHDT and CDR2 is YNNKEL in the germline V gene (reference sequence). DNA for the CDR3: TGTGCCAGCAGCCAAGCCGTCGGGGGTCAAGAGACCCAGTACTTC. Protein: CASSQAVGGQETQYF.

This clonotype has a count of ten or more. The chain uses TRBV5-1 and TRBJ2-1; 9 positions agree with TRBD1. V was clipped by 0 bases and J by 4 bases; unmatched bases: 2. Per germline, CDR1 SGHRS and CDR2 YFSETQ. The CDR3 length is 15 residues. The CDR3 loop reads CASSLEGQGYNEQFF. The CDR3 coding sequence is TGCGCCAGCAGCTTGGAGGGACAGGGTTACAATGAGCAGTTCTTC.

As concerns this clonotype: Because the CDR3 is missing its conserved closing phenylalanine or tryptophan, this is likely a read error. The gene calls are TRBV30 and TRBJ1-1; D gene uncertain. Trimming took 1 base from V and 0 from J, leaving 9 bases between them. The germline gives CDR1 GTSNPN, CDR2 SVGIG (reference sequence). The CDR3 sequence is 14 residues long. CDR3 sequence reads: CAWSEVGLNTEAFL. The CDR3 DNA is TGTGCCTGGAGTGAGGTAGGGCTGAACACTGAAGCTTTCTTA.